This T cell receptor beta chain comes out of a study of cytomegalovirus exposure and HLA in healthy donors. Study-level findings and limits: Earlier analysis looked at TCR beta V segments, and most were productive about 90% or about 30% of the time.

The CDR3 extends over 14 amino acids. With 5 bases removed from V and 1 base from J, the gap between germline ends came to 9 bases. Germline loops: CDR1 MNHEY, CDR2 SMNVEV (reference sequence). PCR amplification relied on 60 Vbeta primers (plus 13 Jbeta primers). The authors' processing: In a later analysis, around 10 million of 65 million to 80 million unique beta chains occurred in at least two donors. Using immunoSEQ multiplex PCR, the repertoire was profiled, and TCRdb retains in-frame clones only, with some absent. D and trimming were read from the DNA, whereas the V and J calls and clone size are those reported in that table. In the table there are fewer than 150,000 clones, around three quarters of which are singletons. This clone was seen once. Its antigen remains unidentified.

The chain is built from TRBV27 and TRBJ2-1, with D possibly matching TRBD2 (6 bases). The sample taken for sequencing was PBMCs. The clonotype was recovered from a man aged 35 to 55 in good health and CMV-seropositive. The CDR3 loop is CASSLGGSYNEQFF. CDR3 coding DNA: TGTGCCAGCAGTCTCGGGGGTTCCTACAATGAGCAGTTCTTC.